What follows are 14 T cell receptor beta chains derived from one specimen sequenced in a study of tissue T cells after allogeneic stem cell transplantation. Stated time point: mouse harvest day 14 after allogeneic transplant. Mouse grafts combined 10^7 T-cell-depleted bone marrow cells with 10^6 splenic CD5+ T cells. The method was immunoSEQ multiplex PCR; TCRdb's version includes in-frame clones alone and lacks a portion of them. The sample includes 6,000 to 9,500 clones, 35% to 40% of them seen just once. The sample taken for sequencing was skin. Every receptor here comes from a female BALB/c mouse given C57BL/6 T cells with graft-versus-host disease after an allogeneic hematopoietic cell transplant.

Of note for this clone: Gene names are mouse gene names. Coverage ceases 1 residue before the CDR3 finishes, and the germline J gene fills in the end. The chain links TRBV26 to TRBJ2-3; TRBD2 agrees at 11 bases. This CDR3 is built from 15 residues. The germline gives CDR1 KGHPV, CDR2 FQNQEV (reference sequence). The V segment lost 4 bases and the J segment 7 bases; nucleotides outside the gene matches: 7. The CDR3 sequence: CASSPGLGGRQTLYF. The DNA read from the CDR3 is TGTGCCAGCAGTCCCGGACTGGGGGGCCGCCAAACGCTGTAT.

Notes on this clone: Mouse germline and gene names are used. The sequenced part of the CDR3 DNA is TGCACCTGCAGTGCAGAACGGGAAGGCGACTACACC. Its protein product is CTCSAEREGDYT. The entire CDR3 protein is CTCSAEREGDYTF. V usage is TRBV1 and J usage is TRBJ1-2, with D unclear. With the read ending 1 residue before the CDR3 end, the germline J gene is used to fill in that end. The CDR3 runs 13 residues. CDR1 and CDR2 (germline): NSQYPW, LRSPGD (reference sequence). Trimming took 0 bases from V and 7 from J, leaving 9 bases between them. Full variable domain (rest looked up from reference TRBV1 and TRBJ1-2): VTLLEQNPRWRLVPRGQAVNLRCILKNSQYPWMSWYQQDLQKQLQWLFTLRSPGDKEVKSLPGADYLATRVTDTELRLQVANMSQGRTLYCTCSAEREGDYTFGSGTRLLVI.

Comment on this clone: The genes and germline here are from mouse. Read coverage stops 1 residue before the CDR3 terminus; the germline J gene supplies the remainder. This chain links TRBV3 with TRBJ2-4, with 8 bases identical to TRBD2. Looked up from germline, CDR1 is SNHLY and CDR2 is FYNGKV (reference sequence). Germline trimming cut 4 bases from V and 6 bases from J; bases unmatched to any gene: 3. This CDR3 has 13 residues. CDR3 loop: CASSSGGANTLYF. The sequenced CDR3 bases are TGTGCCAGCAGCTCCGGGGGGGCGAACACCTTGTAC.

The table lists this clone with a few counts. Each gene name is a mouse one. Read coverage stops 1 residue before the CDR3 terminus; the germline J gene supplies the remainder. The genes are TRBV13-1 and TRBJ2-1; D tentatively fits TRBD1 or TRBD2 (5 bases each). Per the germline V gene, CDR1 is NSHNY and CDR2 is SYGAGN. The CDR3 covers 14 residues. V lost 5 bases, J lost 3 bases, and 12 bases lay in between. The CDR3 sequence is CASRRAGGYAEQFF. The CDR3 DNA, read in part, is TGTGCCAGCAGAAGGGCCGGGGGCTATGCTGAGCAGTTC.

Concerning this clone itself: The genes and germline here are from mouse. Read data end 1 residue before the CDR3 end; the end is taken from the germline J gene. The V and J genes are TRBV26 and TRBJ1-4; possible D gene TRBD1, 6 bases. V lost 6 bases, J lost 3 bases, and 11 bases lay in between. Germline V CDR1 and CDR2: KGHPV, FQNQEV (reference sequence). The CDR3 sequence is 14 residues long. The CDR3 bases that were read are TGTGCCAGCAGCGAGGGGGGAACCAACGAAAGATTATTT. It encodes CASSEGGTNERLF. The entire CDR3 sequence reads CASSEGGTNERLFF. Filled out from reference TRBV26 and TRBJ1-4, the complete variable domain reads NSKVIQTPRYLVKGQGQKAKMRCIPEKGHPVVFWYQQNKNNEFKFLINFQNQEVLQQIDMTEKRFSAECPSNSPCSLEIQSSEAGDSALYLCASSEGGTNERLFFGHGTKLSVL.

Sample share makes this clone medium-sized. The gene names given are mouse names. The read finishes 1 residue shy of the CDR3 end, and the germline J gene is used to complete it. The chain links TRBV23 to TRBJ2-7; the D call of TRBD2 is as the table states it, not checked on the DNA. CDR3 length: 14 residues. Germline V gives CDR1 KGHTA, CDR2 FQNQQP. The covered CDR3 bases are TGCTCCAGCAGTCTCCGGGACTGGGTCTATGAACAGTAC. Its protein is CSSSLRDWVYEQY. The CDR3 reads in full as CSSSLRDWVYEQYF.

Turning to this clone: Gene names and germline refer to mouse. The read finishes 1 residue shy of the CDR3 end, and the germline J gene is used to complete it. The J gene is TRBJ2-5, the V gene TRBV2; the D gene could be TRBD1 or TRBD2 (7 bases each). The germline gives CDR1 LGHNA, CDR2 YSYQKL. Trimming cost V 4 bases and J 1 base, with 9 bases left between them. CDR3 length equals 14 residues. CDR3 bases read: TGTGCCAGCAGCCCAGGGGGGCACCAAGACACCCAGTAC. This codes for CASSPGGHQDTQY. The entire CDR3 reads CASSPGGHQDTQYF.

In the case of this clone: Gene names follow the mouse nomenclature. The read ends 1 residue shy of where the CDR3 ends; the end is completed using the germline J gene. The chain combines TRBV19 with TRBJ2-7; 8 nucleotides agree with TRBD2. Germline assignment: CDR1 FNHDT and CDR2 SITEND (reference sequence). The CDR3 loop spans 13 amino acids. The V segment lost 6 bases and the J segment 5 bases; nucleotides outside the gene matches: 7. The CDR3 loop is CASKRGGRDEQYF. The CDR3 DNA, read in part, is TGTGCCAGCAAACGGGGGGGGCGCGATGAACAGTAC. Full variable domain (outside the CDR3, taken from reference TRBV19 and TRBJ2-7): GGIITQTPKFLIGQEGQKLTLKCQQNFNHDTMYWYRQDSGKGLRLIYYSITENDLQKGDLSEGYDASREKKSSFSLTVTSAQKNEMAVFLCASKRGGRDEQYFGPGTRLTVL.

Remarks on this clone: Gene names refer to mouse genes. The sequenced fragment ends 1 residue before the CDR3 boundary, so the rest is inferred from the germline J gene. This chain joins TRBV16 and TRBJ2-5, with D unclear. Germline CDR1 and CDR2: SGHSA and FRNQAP. The CDR3 sequence is 13 residues long. V gave up 1 base and J gave up 3 bases, with 5 bases separating them. CDR3 protein: CASSLVGQDTQYF. The covered CDR3 bases are TGTGCAAGCAGCTTAGTTGGGCAAGACACCCAGTAC.

The sample holds one count of this clone. Genes and germline come from the mouse. CDR3 sequence reads: CASSPRGSSAETLYF. CDR3 DNA (partial): TGTGCCAGCAGTCCTCGGGGGTCTAGTGCAGAAACGCTGTAT. The chain couples TRBV19 to TRBJ2-3; D is possibly TRBD1 or TRBD2 (5 bases each). The CDR3 end lies 1 residue beyond the end of the read and is filled in from the germline J gene. Trimming left V 4 bases short and J 0 bases short, with 12 bases between. The CDR3 runs to 15 residues. Looked up from germline, CDR1 is FNHDT and CDR2 is SITEND (reference sequence).

This clone was seen a few times. The DNA is omitted, as the CDR3 cannot be located on it reliably, and the CDR3 follows TCRdb's listing. Germline and genes here are mouse. The chain recombines TRBV23 with TRBJ2-1; the table calls TRBD1, which could not be checked here. CDR1 is KGHTA, CDR2 FQNQQP, per germline. A total of 14 residues make up the CDR3, ends included. CDR3 in amino acids: CSSSVGTGSAEQFF.

Worth noting for this clone: Gene names and germline match the mouse. The read falls 1 residue short of the CDR3 end, and the missing part is taken from the germline J gene. The rearrangement links TRBV1 to TRBJ2-4; 8 positions agree with TRBD2. CDR1 NSQYPW and CDR2 LRSPGD come from the germline V gene (reference sequence). This CDR3 comprises 16 residues. V lost 0 bases and J lost 1; bases outside the gene matches: 3. Incomplete CDR3 DNA: TGCACCTGCAGTGCAGATATGGGGGGGGGTCAAAACACCTTGTAC. Amino acids: CTCSADMGGGQNTLY. The complete CDR3 protein is CTCSADMGGGQNTLYF.

Of note for this clone: Gene labels here are mouse ones. CDR3 sequence reads: CASSQERATNTGQLYF. Partial CDR3 DNA: TGTGCCAGCAGCCAAGAGAGGGCTACAAACACCGGGCAGCTCTAC. V and J are TRBV5 and TRBJ2-2; no clear D gene. The read terminates 1 residue ahead of where the CDR3 ends, so the germline J gene completes it. V lost 0 bases and J lost 0, with 8 bases in between. CDR1 and CDR2 (germline): LGHNA, YNLKQL (reference sequence). CDR3 size: 16 residues.

For this clone: Genes and germline are mouse. The sequenced fragment ends 1 residue before the CDR3 boundary, so the rest is inferred from the germline J gene. The chain couples TRBV15 to TRBJ2-3; 9 bases agree with TRBD1. Trimming at V came to 6 bases and at J to 3 bases, leaving 4 bases not matched to a gene. The CDR3 is 14 residues long. CDR1 is SGHND, CDR2 FRSKSL, per germline. The covered CDR3 bases are TGTGCCAGCAGCTCCGGACAGGGGGCAGAAACGCTGTAT. It yields the protein CASSSGQGAETLY. The entire CDR3 sequence reads CASSSGQGAETLYF.